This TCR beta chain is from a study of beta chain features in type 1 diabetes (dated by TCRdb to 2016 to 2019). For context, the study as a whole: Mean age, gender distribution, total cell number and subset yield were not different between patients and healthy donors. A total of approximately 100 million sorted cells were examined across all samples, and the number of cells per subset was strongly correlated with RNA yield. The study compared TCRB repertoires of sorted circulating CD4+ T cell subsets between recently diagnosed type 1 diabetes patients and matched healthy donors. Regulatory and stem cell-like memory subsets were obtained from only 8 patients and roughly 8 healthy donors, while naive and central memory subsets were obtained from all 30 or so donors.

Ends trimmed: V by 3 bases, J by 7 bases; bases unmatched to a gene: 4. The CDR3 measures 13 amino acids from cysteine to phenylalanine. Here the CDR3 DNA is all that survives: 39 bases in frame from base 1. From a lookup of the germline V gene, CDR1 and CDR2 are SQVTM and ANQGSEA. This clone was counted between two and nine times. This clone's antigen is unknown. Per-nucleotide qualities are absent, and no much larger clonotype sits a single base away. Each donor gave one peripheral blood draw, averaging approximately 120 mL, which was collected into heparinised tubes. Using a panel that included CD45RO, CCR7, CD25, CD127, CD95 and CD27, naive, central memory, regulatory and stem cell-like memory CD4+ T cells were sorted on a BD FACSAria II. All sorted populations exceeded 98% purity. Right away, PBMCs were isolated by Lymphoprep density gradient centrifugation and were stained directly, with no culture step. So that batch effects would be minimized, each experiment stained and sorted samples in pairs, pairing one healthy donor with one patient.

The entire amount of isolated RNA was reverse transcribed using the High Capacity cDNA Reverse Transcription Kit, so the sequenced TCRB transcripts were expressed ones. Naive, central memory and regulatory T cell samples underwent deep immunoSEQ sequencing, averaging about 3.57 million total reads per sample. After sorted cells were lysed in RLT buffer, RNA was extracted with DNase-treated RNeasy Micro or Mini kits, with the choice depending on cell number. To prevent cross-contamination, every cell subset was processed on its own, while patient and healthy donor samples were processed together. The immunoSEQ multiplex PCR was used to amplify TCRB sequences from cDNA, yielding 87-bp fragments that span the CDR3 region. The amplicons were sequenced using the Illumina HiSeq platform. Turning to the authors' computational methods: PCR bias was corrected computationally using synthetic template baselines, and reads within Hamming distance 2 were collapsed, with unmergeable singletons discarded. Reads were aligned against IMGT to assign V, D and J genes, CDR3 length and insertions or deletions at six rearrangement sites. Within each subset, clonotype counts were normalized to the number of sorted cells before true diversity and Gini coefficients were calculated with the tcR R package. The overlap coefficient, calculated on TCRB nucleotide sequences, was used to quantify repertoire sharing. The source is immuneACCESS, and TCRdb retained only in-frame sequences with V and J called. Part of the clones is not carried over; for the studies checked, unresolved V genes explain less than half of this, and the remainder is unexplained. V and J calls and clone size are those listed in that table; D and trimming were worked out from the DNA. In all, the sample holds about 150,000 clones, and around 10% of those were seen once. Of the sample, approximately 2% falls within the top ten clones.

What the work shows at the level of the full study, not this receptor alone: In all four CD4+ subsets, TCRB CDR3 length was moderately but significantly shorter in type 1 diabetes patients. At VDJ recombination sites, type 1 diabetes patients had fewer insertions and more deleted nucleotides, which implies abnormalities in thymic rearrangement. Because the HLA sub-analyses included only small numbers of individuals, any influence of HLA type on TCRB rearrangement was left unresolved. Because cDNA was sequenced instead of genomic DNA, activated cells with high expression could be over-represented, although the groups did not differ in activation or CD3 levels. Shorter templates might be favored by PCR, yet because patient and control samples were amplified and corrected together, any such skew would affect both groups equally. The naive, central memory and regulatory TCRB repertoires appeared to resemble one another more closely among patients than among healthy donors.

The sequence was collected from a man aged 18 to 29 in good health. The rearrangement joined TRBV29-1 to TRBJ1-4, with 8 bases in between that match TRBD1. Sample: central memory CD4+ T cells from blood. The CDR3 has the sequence CSVDGQGSEKLFF. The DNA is TGCAGCGTTGACGGACAGGGAAGTGAAAAACTGTTTTTT. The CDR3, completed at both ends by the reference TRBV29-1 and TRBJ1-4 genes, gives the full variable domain SAVISQKPSRDICQRGTSLTIQCQVDSQVTMMFWYRQQPGQSLTLIATANQGSEATYESGFVIDKFPISRPNLTFSTLTVSNMSPEDSSIYLCSVDGQGSEKLFFGSGTQLSVL.